The present T cell receptor beta chain was sequenced within a study of CD4+ T cells in melanoma. The study, taken as a whole, reports: CD8+ T cell, macrophage and B cell function reportedly correlated with neoantigen-specific CD4+ T cells.

The CDR3 consists of 15 residues. Germline V gene sequence: CDR1 KGHSH, CDR2 LQKENI. The J segment lost 1 base and the V segment lost 3 bases, leaving 4 bases of the junction unmatched. The protocol was immunoSEQ multiplex PCR, while the TCRdb copy is restricted to in-frame clones and leaves out a portion. Altogether 9,000 to 13,000 clones are present, 65% being singletons, with the ten largest covering around 22%. As for this clone: No antigen is known for it.

The rearrangement links TRBV18 to TRBJ1-1, with TRBD1 matching 8 bases. Specimen: cells from a culture (not recorded whether cultured in vitro). The source is a human donor with melanoma. The CDR3 sequence is CASSPGQGGNTEAFF. In DNA form, the CDR3 reads TGTGCCAGCTCACCCGGACAGGGTGGGAACACTGAAGCTTTCTTT.